This TCR beta chain was identified during a study of neoadjuvant nivolumab and ipilimumab in lung cancer. Profiling relied on immunoSEQ multiplex PCR, and the TCRdb table lists in-frame clones only, not all of them. This repertoire shows tens of thousands of clones, roughly 89% found once; its top ten account for approximately 3.7%. The clonotype originates from an adult with non-small cell lung cancer. Some clones in this sample may be carry-over from other donors' samples. The sequenced sample was blood, obtained before neoadjuvant nivolumab, alone or with ipilimumab.

The CDR3 nucleotides are TGCGCCAGCAGTCGGGACACCTTTCAGAACACTGAAGCTTTCTTT. Its protein is CASSRDTFQNTEAFF. The chain joins TRBV5-1 to TRBJ1-1; weak D call: TRBD1 (6 bases). From germline, CDR1 is SGHRS and CDR2 YFSETQ. V was shortened by 5 bases and J by 1 base, with 15 bases between the two germline ends. The CDR3 covers 15 residues.